What follows are 30 T cell receptor beta chains derived from one specimen sequenced in a study of T cells in localized non-small cell lung cancer. Assay: immunoSEQ multiplex PCR; the TCRdb copy retains only in-frame clones and omits some. The table shows some 130,000 clones, with around 90% occurring only once. This specimen was peripheral blood, taken before any cancer treatment. The receptors shown here come from a female donor of 60 years or more with stage I lung adenocarcinoma.

CDR3 coding DNA: TGTGCCAGCAGCTTGAGTATAAGCCAGAACACCGGGGAGCTGTTTTTT. Translated, it gives CASSLSISQNTGELFF. V is TRBV13 and J is TRBJ2-2; D unclear. The germline V gene encodes CDR1 PRHDT and CDR2 FYEKMQ (reference sequence). Trimming stripped 3 bases from V and 1 base from J, with 12 bases between. The CDR3 sequence is 16 residues long.

The chain uses TRBV7-7 and TRBJ2-7, with a tentative D call TRBD1 (6 bases). Trimming took off 3 bases at V and 2 bases at J, with 14 bases between the two ends. Germline loops: CDR1 SSHAT, CDR2 FNYEAQ (reference sequence). The CDR3 contains 15 residues. The CDR3 reads CASSFRRDTAYEQYF. The DNA of the CDR3 is TGTGCCAGCAGCTTCCGTCGGGACACAGCCTACGAGCAGTACTTC. The full variable domain, in which reference TRBV7-7 and TRBJ2-7 provide the parts outside the CDR3, is GAGVSQSPRYKVTKRGQDVTLRCDPISSHATLYWYQQALGQGPEFLTYFNYEAQPDKSGLPSDRFSAERPEGSISTLTIQRTEQRDSAMYRCASSFRRDTAYEQYFGPGTRLTVT.

The rearrangement uses TRBV5-4 and TRBJ2-7, with 7 bases identical to TRBD1. Germline assignment: CDR1 SGHNT and CDR2 YYREEE (reference sequence). The CDR3 consists of 15 residues. V dropped 0 bases and J dropped 3; count of bases not matched to a gene: 6. The CDR3 protein is CASSLGQGELYEQYF. CDR3 coding DNA: TGTGCCAGCAGCTTGGGACAGGGCGAGCTCTACGAGCAGTACTTC.

This sequence joins TRBV28 and TRBJ2-2; either TRBD1 or TRBD2 may fit D (7 bases each). Trimming took 7 bases from V and 9 from J, leaving 18 bases between them. From germline, CDR1 is MDHEN and CDR2 SYDVKM. The CDR3 extends over 14 amino acids. The CDR3 coding sequence is TGTGCCAGCAATTCAGGGGGAGGGCCCCGGGAGCTGTTTTTT. Translation gives CASNSGGGPRELFF.

The rearrangement uses TRBV2 and TRBJ1-2, with D unresolved. The CDR3 sequence is 13 residues long. V gave up 5 bases and J gave up 7 bases, with 14 bases separating them. Germline V gene data show CDR1 as SNHLY and CDR2 as FYNNEI. The CDR3 DNA follows: TGTGCCAGCAGTCCACCGGTGAGGTTTGGCTACACCTTC. This codes for CASSPPVRFGYTF.

J is TRBJ1-1 and V is TRBV5-4; a weak D match, TRBD1 (5 bases). The germline V gene has CDR1 SGHNT and CDR2 YYREEE (reference sequence). This CDR3 comprises 15 residues. V was shortened by 4 bases and J by 2 bases, with 15 bases between the two germline ends. CDR3 DNA: TGTGCCAGCAGCCCGGCGGTTGGGGACAACACTGAAGCTTTCTTT. This gives the protein CASSPAVGDNTEAFF.

This sequence joins TRBV30 and TRBJ2-1; D ambiguous. The CDR3 totals 12 residues. V was clipped by 3 bases and J by 6 bases, with 9 bases between them. The germline V gene encodes CDR1 GTSNPN and CDR2 SVGIG (reference sequence). The CDR3: CAWSRQFNEQFF. The CDR3 bases are TGTGCCTGGAGCCGGCAATTCAATGAGCAGTTCTTC.

The V gene is TRBV29-1, the J gene TRBJ2-1, with D maybe TRBD1 (5 bases). V dropped 6 bases and J dropped 3 bases, with 18 bases sitting between them. The CDR3 totals 15 residues. Germline CDR1 is SQVTM and CDR2 is ANQGSEA. CDR3: CSVETEDTVYNEQFF. The DNA for the CDR3 is TGCAGCGTCGAAACTGAGGACACCGTCTACAATGAGCAGTTCTTC.

The genes are TRBV5-1 and TRBJ2-4; no clear D. Germline V gives CDR1 SGHRS, CDR2 YFSETQ. V lost 1 base to trimming and J lost 0 bases, with 14 bases between them. This CDR3 has 17 residues. CDR3 loop: CASSLLGLGSAKNIQYF. The CDR3 DNA follows: TGCGCCAGCAGCTTGCTGGGTTTAGGGTCAGCCAAAAACATTCAGTACTTC. The full variable domain, completed using reference TRBV5-1 and TRBJ2-4, is KAGVTQTPRYLIKTRGQQVTLSCSPISGHRSVSWYQQTPGQGLQFLFEYFSETQRNKGNFPGRFSGRQFSNSRSEMNVSTLELGDSALYLCASSLLGLGSAKNIQYFGAGTRLSVL.

This clone was detected only once. This sequence joins TRBV6-5 and TRBJ2-3; D possibly corresponds to TRBD2 (7 bases). The CDR3 loop spans 15 amino acids. Germline CDR1 is MNHEY and CDR2 is SVGAGI. The ends were cut back, 0 bases at V and 4 bases at J, with 11 bases in the middle. The CDR3 DNA reads TGTGCCAGCAGTTACTCGAGGGAGGGGGCAGATACGCAGTATTTT. Protein: CASSYSREGADTQYF.

This clone occurred once. The chain's CDR3 is CASSLVPDSYEQYF. Here the CDR3 DNA reads TGCGCCAGCAGCTTGGTCCCAGATTCCTACGAGCAGTACTTC. This chain joins TRBV5-1 and TRBJ2-7; D gene unclear. The V and J ends lost 0 bases and 1 base respectively, with 8 bases between them. The CDR3 has 14 amino acids. Per the germline V gene, CDR1 is SGHRS and CDR2 is YFSETQ.

The chain joins TRBV4-1 to TRBJ1-1; the D gene is possibly TRBD1 (5 bases). Trimming took off 5 bases at V and 8 bases at J, with 18 bases between the two ends. Germline CDR1 MGHRA, CDR2 YSYEKL. This CDR3 spans 14 amino acids. The CDR3 here is CASSFWATGSEAFF. In DNA, the CDR3 is TGCGCCAGCAGCTTTTGGGCCACAGGAAGCGAAGCTTTCTTT.

Concerning this clone itself: The same CDR3 also results from other DNA sequences found in this sample. The V and J genes are TRBV7-3 and TRBJ2-3; D not certain. The V end lost 5 bases, the J end lost 2 bases, and 5 bases lay between the germline ends. Per the germline V gene, CDR1 is SGHTA and CDR2 is FQGTGA. This CDR3 has 12 amino acids. CDR3 protein: CASSPNTDTQYF. The DNA for the CDR3 is TGTGCCAGCAGCCCAAACACAGATACGCAGTATTTT.

In its sample, this clone was seen a few times. The genes are TRBV5-1 and TRBJ1-2; tentatively, D is TRBD1 (5 bases). The V gene's germline CDR1 is SGHRS and CDR2 YFSETQ. Deletions cut 0 bases from V and 4 bases from J, with 10 bases between. This CDR3 has 14 amino acids. The CDR3 sequence is CASSLVAGSYGYTF. The CDR3, as DNA: TGCGCCAGCAGCTTGGTCGCAGGGAGCTATGGCTACACCTTC.

The rearrangement joins TRBV5-1 to TRBJ2-7; the D is unclear. In germline, CDR1 is SGHRS, CDR2 YFSETQ. The CDR3 spans 14 residues. The ends were cut back, 4 bases at V and 1 base at J, with 12 bases in the middle. The CDR3 sequence is CASSPAPKSYEQYF. The DNA for the CDR3 is TGCGCCAGCAGCCCTGCCCCAAAATCCTACGAGCAGTACTTC.

V gene TRBV7-9 combines with J gene TRBJ2-7; 14 bases are a match to TRBD2. Germline CDR1 SEHNR, CDR2 FQNEAQ (reference sequence). The CDR3 runs to 18 residues. V shed 5 bases, J shed 5 bases, and the junction held 14 bases outside the gene matches. In DNA, the CDR3 is TGTGCCAGCAGCCTTAACTCAGCGACTAGCGGGAGGGGGAACGAGCAGTACTTC. Protein product: CASSLNSATSGRGNEQYF.

The rearrangement uses TRBV2 and TRBJ1-5; a possible D gene is TRBD1 (5 bases). The CDR3 contains 14 residues. Germline CDR1 reads SNHLY; CDR2 reads FYNNEI. V was clipped by 1 base and J by 6 bases, with 10 bases between them. The chain's CDR3 is CASSEGREGQPQHF. Here the CDR3 DNA reads TGTGCCAGCAGTGAAGGCAGGGAAGGTCAGCCCCAGCATTTT. The entire variable domain, with the rest obtained from reference TRBV2 and TRBJ1-5, is as follows: EPEVTQTPSHQVTQMGQEVILRCVPISNHLYFYWYRQILGQKVEFLVSFYNNEISEKSEIFDDQFSVERPDGSNFTLKIRSTKLEDSAMYFCASSEGREGQPQHFGDGTRLSIL.

The chain recombines TRBV15 with TRBJ2-1; tentatively, D is TRBD1 or TRBD2 (5 bases each). This CDR3 has 16 amino acids. Germline V gives CDR1 LNHNV, CDR2 YYDKDF (reference sequence). Trimming took off 0 bases at V and 6 bases at J, with 15 bases between the two ends. CDR3 residues: CATSRDLGTASNEQFF. The CDR3 DNA sequence: TGTGCCACCAGCAGAGATCTGGGGACGGCTTCCAATGAGCAGTTCTTC.

This clone was found a few times. The chain combines TRBV9 with TRBJ1-5; D remains unclear. Germline V gene lookup returns CDR1 SGDLS and CDR2 YYNGEE. This CDR3 is 14 amino acids long. Trimming pared 4 bases from V and 9 bases from J, leaving 17 bases between. The CDR3 DNA follows: TGTGCCAGCAGCAACGGAGCTGAGTCTCGGCCCCAGCATTTT. Its protein is CASSNGAESRPQHF.

The V and J genes are TRBV19 and TRBJ2-3, with TRBD1 identical over 9 bases. Trimming cost V 7 bases and J 6 bases; bases outside gene matches: 8. In germline, CDR1 is LNHDA, CDR2 SQIVND (reference sequence). This CDR3 spans 14 amino acids. The chain's CDR3 is CASTETGGGDTQYF. In nucleotides, the CDR3 is TGTGCCAGTACCGAGACAGGGGGTGGGGATACGCAGTATTTT.

The chain uses TRBV5-6 and TRBJ2-2; perhaps TRBD2 as D (5 bases). Trimming left V 2 bases short and J 7 bases short, with 15 bases between. The CDR3 loop spans 15 amino acids. Germline loops: CDR1 SGHDT, CDR2 YYEEEE. The CDR3 sequence is CASSLSFGMGGELFF. The DNA of the CDR3 is TGTGCCAGCAGCTTAAGTTTCGGGATGGGCGGGGAGCTGTTTTTT.

This clone was seen just once. This chain uses TRBV11-2 with TRBJ2-3; tentatively, D is TRBD1 (5 bases). Germline CDR1 SGHAT, CDR2 FQNNGV. V was trimmed by 6 bases and J by 0 bases, leaving 19 bases between them. CDR3 length equals 17 residues. CDR3 in DNA: TGTGCCAGCAGGGGAATGAAAGGGGCATGGAGCACAGATACGCAGTATTTT. Translating it yields CASRGMKGAWSTDTQYF.

The CDR3 coding sequence is TGTGCCAGCAGCTTTAGCCGGCAGGGAGCCTACGAGCAGTACTTC. Translation: CASSFSRQGAYEQYF. The chain uses TRBV5-8 and TRBJ2-7; the D call may be TRBD1 or TRBD2 (5 bases each). CDR3 size: 15 residues. Trimming took off 2 bases at V and 2 bases at J, with 14 bases between the two ends. CDR1 and CDR2 from the germline V gene are SGHTS and YDEGEE. The full variable domain, with the rest looked up from reference TRBV5-8 and TRBJ2-7, is EAGVTQSPTHLIKTRGQQATLRCSPISGHTSVYWYQQALGLGLQFLLWYDEGEERNRGNFPPRFSGRQFPNYSSELNVNALELEDSALYLCASSFSRQGAYEQYFGPGTRLTVT.

This clone was recorded once. This chain joins TRBV4-1 and TRBJ2-7; D gene uncertain. Germline values: CDR1 MGHRA, CDR2 YSYEKL. Trimming took off 3 bases at V and 1 base at J, with 13 bases between the two ends. The CDR3 consists of 15 residues. The DNA of the CDR3 is TGCGCCAGCAGCCACACGGGCTTAGGGTCCTACGAGCAGTACTTC. As protein: CASSHTGLGSYEQYF.

The chain links TRBV5-1 to TRBJ2-7, with a weak D call TRBD2 (6 bases). Germline CDR1 SGHRS, CDR2 YFSETQ. The ends were cut back, 4 bases at V and 5 bases at J, with 25 bases in the middle. This CDR3 is built from 17 residues. The CDR3 DNA follows: TGCGCCAGCAGCCCTCGCCCGATGGTAGCGGCACCTAACGAGCAGTACTTC. The encoded protein is CASSPRPMVAAPNEQYF. Full variable domain (missing parts from reference TRBV5-1 and TRBJ2-7): KAGVTQTPRYLIKTRGQQVTLSCSPISGHRSVSWYQQTPGQGLQFLFEYFSETQRNKGNFPGRFSGRQFSNSRSEMNVSTLELGDSALYLCASSPRPMVAAPNEQYFGPGTRLTVT.

V is TRBV6-5 and J is TRBJ1-2; TRBD1 matches 7 bases. From germline, CDR1 is MNHEY and CDR2 SVGAGI. This CDR3 has 15 amino acids. Trimming took 2 bases from V and 8 from J; bases not matched to a gene: 11. In nucleotides, the CDR3 is TGTGCCAGCAGTTACGATCAGGGGGTATTTCAAGGCTACACCTTC. Protein product: CASSYDQGVFQGYTF.

This rearrangement joins TRBV7-2 to TRBJ2-3, with 8 bases lining up with TRBD1. After removal of 1 base from V and 8 bases from J, the junction contained 8 bases not matched to a gene. Germline lookup yields CDR1 SGHTA and CDR2 FQGNSA. This CDR3 spans 15 amino acids. The CDR3 is CASSLVPDREGTQYF. The CDR3 bases are TGTGCCAGCAGCTTAGTGCCGGACAGGGAAGGTACGCAGTATTTT. The variable domain in full, with the rest retrieved from reference TRBV7-2 and TRBJ2-3, is GAGVSQSPSNKVTEKGKDVELRCDPISGHTALYWYRQSLGQGLEFLIYFQGNSAPDKSGLPSDRFSAERTGGSVSTLTIQRTQQEDSAVYLCASSLVPDREGTQYFGPGTRLTVL.

V and J are TRBV6-1 and TRBJ2-1, with TRBD2 matching 8 bases. The germline V gene has CDR1 MNHNS and CDR2 SASEGT. The V and J ends lost 3 bases and 10 bases, in that order; junction bases with no gene match: 5. This CDR3 has 13 amino acids. CDR3 bases: TGTGCCAGCAGTGATCGGCGGGGGGTCGAGCAGTTCTTC. Encoded protein: CASSDRRGVEQFF.

The chain recombines TRBV5-8 with TRBJ2-7, with 11 bases identical to TRBD2. Per germline, CDR1 SGHTS and CDR2 YDEGEE. Unmatched junction bases numbered 13, after V lost 4 bases and J lost 4 bases. The CDR3 totals 17 residues. The CDR3 spells CASSGGGLAATAYEQYF. In DNA form, the CDR3 reads TGTGCCAGCAGCGGAGGGGGACTAGCGGCCACTGCGTACGAGCAGTACTTC. Based on the CDR3 plus reference TRBV5-8 and TRBJ2-7, the full variable domain is EAGVTQSPTHLIKTRGQQATLRCSPISGHTSVYWYQQALGLGLQFLLWYDEGEERNRGNFPPRFSGRQFPNYSSELNVNALELEDSALYLCASSGGGLAATAYEQYFGPGTRLTVT.

The V gene is TRBV7-9, the J gene TRBJ2-1; 11 positions agree with TRBD1. The CDR3 is 16 amino acids. J lost 4 bases, V lost 6 bases, and 8 bases had no gene match. Germline assignment: CDR1 SEHNR and CDR2 FQNEAQ (reference sequence). In DNA, the CDR3 is TGTGCCAGCAGGCCACTCGGGACAGGGGGTTACAATGAGCAGTTCTTC. Translating it yields CASRPLGTGGYNEQFF. Full variable domain (rest looked up from reference TRBV7-9 and TRBJ2-1): DTGVSQNPRHKITKRGQNVTFRCDPISEHNRLYWYRQTLGQGPEFLTYFQNEAQLEKSRLLSDRFSAERPKGSFSTLEIQRTEQGDSAMYLCASRPLGTGGYNEQFFGPGTRLTVL.